Below are 7 T cell receptor beta chains sequenced from a single sample in a study of human T cells and chemical hapten exposure. TCRdb called the RACE reads again in MiXCR, with one record for every CDR3 protein. In the table there are 150,000 to 200,000 distinct CDR3 sequences, approximately 20% of which are singletons. Documented time point: patch test 1, 2 weeks after DPC sensitization. Treatment noted: therapeutic diphenylcyclopropenone sensitization with weekly scalp DPC. Sample: whole blood, taken in connection with sensitization to the hapten diphenylcyclopropenone (DPC). Receptors were obtained from a woman aged 50 to 60 with alopecia areata. Some clones in this sample may be carry-over from other donors' samples.

This chain connects TRBV3-1 to TRBJ1-4; no clear D gene. The V end was cut by 6 bases, the J end by 8 bases, with 16 bases between. The CDR3 runs to 14 residues. CDR1 is LGHDT, CDR2 YNNKEL, per germline (reference sequence). The CDR3 sequence is CASRKGASQEKLFF. CDR3 coding DNA: TGTGCCAGCAGAAAGGGCGCCTCTCAGGAAAAACTGTTTTTT.

This clonotype was seen only a few times. The chain couples TRBV12-3 or TRBV12-4 to TRBJ2-2; TRBD1 agrees at 7 bases. V was clipped by 6 bases and J by 5 bases; unmatched bases: 6. The CDR3 runs to 14 residues. The CDR3 DNA reads as TGTGCCAGCAGGACCGGGACAGCAACCGGGGAGCTGTTTTTT. Its translation is CASRTGTATGELFF.

This clonotype was counted a few times. The chain combines TRBV18 with TRBJ2-7; TRBD1 matches at 9 bases. J lost 6 bases, V lost 3 bases, and 6 bases had no gene match. There are 14 residues in the CDR3. Germline V gives CDR1 KGHSH, CDR2 LQKENI. The CDR3 region has the DNA TGTGCCAGCTCACCCCAAGGGACAGGGTCCGAGCAGTACTTC. It codes for CASSPQGTGSEQYF.

The table lists this clonotype with a few counts. This rearrangement joins TRBV9 to TRBJ1-5, with D possibly being TRBD1 (5 bases). This CDR3 contains 14 residues. The germline V and J ends were trimmed by 0 bases and 5 bases, with 9 bases remaining between them. CDR1 is SGDLS and CDR2 is YYNGEE in the germline V gene. Here the CDR3 reads CASSVEGDYQPQHF. For the CDR3, the DNA is TGTGCCAGCAGCGTAGAAGGGGACTATCAGCCCCAGCATTTT.

To note about this clonotype: Germline and junction disagree at one end, which may indicate a read error. This chain joins TRBV19 and TRBJ1-2, with 7 positions matching TRBD1. Germline V gene data show CDR1 as LNHDA and CDR2 as SQIVND (reference sequence). The CDR3 is 16 residues long. In nucleotides, the CDR3 is TGTGCCAGTAGTCCCTCAACGTTCCGGGACAGCTATGGCTACAACTTC. Protein: CASSPSTFRDSYGYNF.

The chain uses TRBV28 and TRBJ2-1, with TRBD2 as a possible D gene (5 bases). Germline values: CDR1 MDHEN, CDR2 SYDVKM. The length of the CDR3 is 14 residues. Deletions cut 0 bases from V and 9 bases from J, with 12 bases between. CDR3 sequence (DNA): TGTGCCAGCAGTTTATGGAACGTGGGGAGTGAGCAGTTCTTC. Its translation: CASSLWNVGSEQFF.

V and J are TRBV6-5 and TRBJ2-2; perhaps D is TRBD1 or TRBD2 (6 bases each). The CDR3 has 16 amino acids. Germline CDR1 and CDR2: MNHEY and SVGAGI. The V end lost 0 bases, the J end lost 4 bases, and 12 bases lay between the germline ends. In DNA, the CDR3 is TGTGCCAGCAGTTACTCGTGGGGGGCAAGCACCGGGGAGCTGTTTTTT. Protein: CASSYSWGASTGELFF.